Sequencing of this T cell receptor (beta chain) was carried out in a study of T cell responses to AZD1222 COVID-19 vaccine. Study-level results: Reports indicate that nearly half of spike-specific TCRs are directed at unmutated variant regions. The sample set comprised mostly white British donors with more females, and clonal diversity was possibly underestimated.

The ends were cut back, 1 base at V and 5 bases at J, with 12 bases in the middle. CDR3 length: 14 residues. Germline CDR1 reads SEHNR; CDR2 reads FQNEAQ (reference sequence). This clone came up a few times. Antigen unknown. Libraries were prepared by immunoSEQ multiplex PCR; TCRdb keeps only in-frame clonotypes and omits some of them. This sample yields 100,000 to 150,000 clones, of which roughly 88% are seen a single time; 1.1% belongs to the top ten. Pooled in the analysis were second doses at about 4 or about 12 weeks. This sample comprised peripheral blood, obtained 28 days after the second AZD1222 dose. This clonotype was obtained from an adult who received the AZD1222 COVID-19 vaccine. The V and J genes are TRBV7-9 and TRBJ2-7; possible D gene TRBD1, 6 bases. The CDR3 region is CASSLGGTGHEQYF. CDR3 nucleotides: TGTGCCAGCAGCTTAGGGGGCACAGGGCACGAGCAGTACTTC.